This T cell receptor beta chain came from a study of shared clonotypes between healthy human individuals. Study overall: Three plates each covered CD4 naive and memory; CD8 naive two, CD8 memory one.

Under the authors' procedure: Without quality scores, immunoSEQ junctional reads could not be filtered like full-length reads. Using immunoSEQ multiplex PCR, the repertoire was profiled, and TCRdb retains in-frame clones only, with some absent. That table gives V, J and clone size, and the DNA gave D and trimming. The sample includes about 1.9 million clones, around 95% of them seen just once. Only CD45RO-negative cells positively selected for CCR7 counted as naive CD8 cells, so terminally differentiated effector memory CD45RA+ cells were excluded. This CDR3 has 14 amino acids. Germline values: CDR1 SNHLY, CDR2 FYNNEI. V was pared by 8 bases and J by 4 bases, with 12 bases between.

Sequencing input: naive CD8+ T cells from PBMCs. The source of this sequence is a man aged 18 to 30 in good health. Some clones in this sample may be carry-over from other donors' samples. The chain couples TRBV2 to TRBJ2-6; unclear D gene. The CDR3 here is CASQDTSGANVLTF. In DNA, the CDR3 is TGTGCCAGCCAAGACACATCCGGGGCCAACGTCCTGACTTTC.